The sequence of this T cell receptor (beta chain) was determined in a study of identical twins. The study, taken as a whole, reports: Whereas memory repertoires showed no such difference, abundant cord blood beta clonotypes carried fewer insertions. Cross-sectional statistics, not tracking of the same donors, supported the conclusions.

After template switching added a universal primer site, the resulting cDNA carried unique molecular identifiers. Using its own MiXCR run on the 5' RACE reads, TCRdb lists one record per CDR3 protein. The data show approximately 1.8 million distinct CDR3 sequences, about 32% seen once. Germline V gene data show CDR1 as SGHDN and CDR2 as FVKESK. Trimming pared 1 base from V and 8 bases from J, leaving 11 bases between. The CDR3 runs 14 residues. A remark on this clonotype: What it binds is unknown.

The rearrangement links TRBV14 to TRBJ1-4; tentative D call: TRBD1 (6 bases). This TCR was recovered from a newborn girl in good health. Input material: cord blood. The CDR3 reads CASSQVLTGEKLFF. CDR3 bases: TGTGCCAGCAGCCAAGTGCTGACAGGAGAAAAACTGTTTTTT.